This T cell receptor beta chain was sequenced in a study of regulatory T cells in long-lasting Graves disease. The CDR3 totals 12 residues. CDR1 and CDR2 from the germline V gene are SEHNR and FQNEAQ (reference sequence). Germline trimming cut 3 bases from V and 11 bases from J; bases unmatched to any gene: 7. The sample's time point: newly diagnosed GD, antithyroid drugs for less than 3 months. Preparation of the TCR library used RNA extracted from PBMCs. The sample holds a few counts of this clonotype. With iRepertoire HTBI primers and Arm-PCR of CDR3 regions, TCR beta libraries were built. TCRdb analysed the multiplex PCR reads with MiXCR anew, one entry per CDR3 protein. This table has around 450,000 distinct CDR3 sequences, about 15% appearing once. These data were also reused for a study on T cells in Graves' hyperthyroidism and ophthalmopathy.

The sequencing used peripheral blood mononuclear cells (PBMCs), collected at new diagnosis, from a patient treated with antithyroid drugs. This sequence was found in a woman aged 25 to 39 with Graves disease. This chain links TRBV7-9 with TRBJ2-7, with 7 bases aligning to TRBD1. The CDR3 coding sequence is TGTGCCAGCAGCTTTTCCGGGACAGTCAAGTACTTC. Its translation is CASSFSGTVKYF.